This T cell receptor (beta chain) is drawn from a study of T cell clonotyping in hematopoietic cell transplantation. Study context: Cytoreduction preceded collection of pretransplant recipient samples. Overall study findings and caveats: Graft donor and pretransplant recipient Inverse Simpson Index values predicted broader posttransplant TCR diversity.

Of note for this clone: Its antigen is still unknown.

Time point defined: recipient sample about 28 days before transplant, after cytoreduction. The ends were cut back, 4 bases at V and 5 bases at J, with 11 bases in the middle. Germline V CDR1 and CDR2: SNHLY, FYNNEI. This CDR3 comprises 14 residues. Assay used: immunoSEQ multiplex PCR; TCRdb lists only in-frame clones, some missing. There are roughly 30,000 clones in the sample; roughly 91% occur only once, and 2% to 2.5% lies in the top ten. The sequence derives from a man aged 45-65 years with acute myeloid leukemia. Some clones in this sample may be carry-over from other donors' samples. The V call is TRBV2, the J call TRBJ1-4, with D possibly being TRBD1 (5 bases). The material was peripheral blood mononuclear cells, obtained before stem cell transplant. DNA for the CDR3: TGTGCCAGCAGTGTTCAGGCAGGGAATGAAAAACTGTTTTTT. Its translation: CASSVQAGNEKLFF.